The clone carrying this T cell receptor (beta chain) was recorded a few times. No antigen is known for it. The sample belongs to a study of T cell repertoires in cytomegalovirus infection. About the study: Public TCR beta signatures were indicative of both CMV infection and a matching HLA type. Study results and caveats: Public TCR beta family frequency separated CMV-and-HLA carriers, including in an independent cohort.

MiXCR was run by TCRdb on the reads, yielding one entry per CDR3 protein. The sample holds nearly 700,000 distinct CDR3 sequences; 33% are singletons and the top ten take about 18%. CDR1 and CDR2 from the germline V gene are ENHRY and SYGVKD. The length of the CDR3 is 15 residues. J lost 7 bases, V lost 3 bases, and 8 bases had no gene match. Specimen: cultured PBMCs, collected from culture after CMV antigen stimulation. The V call is TRBV10-3, the J call TRBJ1-5; TRBD1 agrees at 8 bases. The sequence was obtained from a human donor in good health (CMV status not recorded). Some clones in this sample may be carry-over from other donors' samples. CDR3 sequence (DNA): TGTGCCATCAGTGATCATCAGGGGGCAGAACAGCCCCAGCATTTT. This codes for CAISDHQGAEQPQHF.